Below, 9 T cell receptor beta chains from the same sample are listed, as sequenced in a study of blood T cells in healthy people across ages. A second PCR, run for about 7 to 11 cycles, used a sample-barcoded 5' primer plus a J-beta primer mix. TCRdb reprocessed the 5' RACE reads via MiXCR and lists one record per CDR3 protein. Seen here are 450,000 to 700,000 distinct CDR3 sequences, 27% observed once, and the top ten hold 15% to 20%. Material for sequencing was blood. All receptors derive from a woman between 65 and 79 years old in good health.

This clonotype was counted between two and nine times. The rearrangement joins TRBV7-9 to TRBJ1-2; D perhaps matches TRBD1 (5 bases). From germline, CDR1 is SEHNR and CDR2 FQNEAQ (reference sequence). Between the trimmed V and J ends, which lost 7 bases and 4 bases, there was a span of 16 bases. The CDR3 has 14 residues. The CDR3 coding sequence is TGTGCCAGCAAGAAGGGAACGGGGGGCTATGGCTACACCTTC. Translated: CASKKGTGGYGYTF.

V is TRBV7-2 and J is TRBJ2-7; maybe TRBD1 (6 bases). This CDR3 has 15 amino acids. Trimming stripped 5 bases from V and 5 bases from J, with 19 bases between. The germline V gene encodes CDR1 SGHTA and CDR2 FQGNSA. As DNA, the CDR3 is TGTGCCAGCAGCCGTGGACAAGGGGGAGTCAACGAGCAGTACTTC. Amino acids: CASSRGQGGVNEQYF.

This clonotype was recorded a few times. This chain links TRBV12-3 or TRBV12-4 with TRBJ1-5, with D perhaps matching TRBD1 (5 bases). CDR3 length: 15 amino acids. V lost 3 bases to trimming and J lost 6 bases, with 15 bases between them. The CDR3 loop is CASSLQGVIGQPQHF. Written as DNA, the CDR3 is TGTGCCAGCAGTTTGCAGGGAGTAATAGGTCAGCCCCAGCATTTT.

This chain uses TRBV24-1 with TRBJ2-7, with 7 bases identical to TRBD1. The CDR3 spans 15 residues. Germline V lookup: CDR1 KGHDR, CDR2 SFDVKD. J gave up 3 bases and V 3 bases, and 7 bases lay outside the gene matches. CDR3 amino acids: CATSDARQGGYEQYF. CDR3 nucleotides: TGTGCCACCAGTGATGCACGACAGGGTGGCTACGAGCAGTACTTC.

This clonotype was seen more than once but under ten times. This chain connects TRBV21-1 to TRBJ2-7; the table's D call, TRBD1, has no DNA check behind it. TRBV21-1 is given as a pseudogene. This CDR3 has 15 residues. This chain's CDR3 is CASSETGPSTYEQYF. CDR3 DNA sequence: TGTGCCAGCAGCGAGACAGGGCCGTCGACCTACGAGCAGTACTTC.

The sample holds a few counts of this clonotype. The chain has TRBV5-1 and TRBJ2-5; 7 bases are shared with TRBD1. Germline CDR1 and CDR2: SGHRS and YFSETQ. The CDR3 has 15 residues. The V segment lost 3 bases and the J segment 3 bases; nucleotides outside the gene matches: 8. CDR3 sequence: CASSSLQGTKETQYF. The CDR3 DNA follows: TGCGCCAGCAGCTCCCTACAGGGGACCAAAGAGACCCAGTACTTC.

This rearrangement joins TRBV29-1 to TRBJ1-2, with D uncertain. The CDR3 length is 13 residues. Trimming removed 1 base at V and 8 bases at J, with 14 bases between. Germline V lookup: CDR1 SQVTM, CDR2 ANQGSEA. DNA of the CDR3: TGCAGCGTTGAAGGGAGGACCCGGCGGGGCTACACCTTC. This sequence encodes CSVEGRTRRGYTF.

This rearrangement joins TRBV7-9 to TRBJ2-3; D is ambiguous. Trimming took 0 bases from V and 9 from J, leaving 13 bases between them. This CDR3 contains 14 residues. CDR1 is SEHNR and CDR2 is FQNEAQ in the germline V gene (reference sequence). The CDR3 region has the DNA TGTGCCAGCAGCTTAGCGAGCGCTCTTTGGACGCAGTATTTT. Residues: CASSLASALWTQYF.

This clonotype was counted ten times or more. The V and J genes are TRBV29-1 and TRBJ1-1; D not certain. V was pared by 7 bases and J by 1 base, with 19 bases between. The germline V gene has CDR1 SQVTM and CDR2 ANQGSEA. This CDR3 is built from 15 residues. CDR3 DNA: TGCAGCGCCCTGAAGGGAGACCGCCCGAACACTGAAGCTTTCTTT. Translation: CSALKGDRPNTEAFF.